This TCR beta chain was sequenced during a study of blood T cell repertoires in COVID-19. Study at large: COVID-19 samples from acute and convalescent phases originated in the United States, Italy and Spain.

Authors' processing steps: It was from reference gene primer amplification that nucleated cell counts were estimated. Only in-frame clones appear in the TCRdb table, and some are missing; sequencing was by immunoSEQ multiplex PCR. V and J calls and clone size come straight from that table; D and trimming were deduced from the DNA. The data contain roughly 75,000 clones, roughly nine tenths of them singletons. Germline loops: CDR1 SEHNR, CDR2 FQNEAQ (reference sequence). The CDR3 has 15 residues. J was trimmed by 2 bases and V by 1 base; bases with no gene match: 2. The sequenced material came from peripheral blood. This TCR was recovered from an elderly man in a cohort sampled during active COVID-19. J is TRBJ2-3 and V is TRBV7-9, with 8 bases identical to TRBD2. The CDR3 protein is CASSLVAGNTDTQYF. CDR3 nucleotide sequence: TGTGCCAGCAGCTTAGTAGCGGGGAACACAGATACGCAGTATTTT.